One sample yielded the 13 T cell receptor beta chains listed below, sequenced in a study of cytomegalovirus exposure and HLA in healthy donors. PCR primers comprised 60 Vbeta and 13 Jbeta primers. Method: immunoSEQ multiplex PCR; TCRdb's copy keeps in-frame clones and lacks some. The table records hundreds of thousands of clones, approximately 78% of them present only once. Sequencing used PBMCs. These receptors were obtained from a man aged 25-45 years in good health and CMV-seronegative.

This clone was seen a handful of times. The rearrangement joins TRBV6-6 to TRBJ1-5; 7 nucleotides agree with TRBD1. J gave up 4 bases and V 5 bases, and 8 bases lay outside the gene matches. The CDR3 totals 15 residues. CDR1 and CDR2 (germline): MNHNY, SVGAGI (reference sequence). The CDR3 sequence is CASSDRPGGNQPQHF. For the CDR3, the DNA is TGTGCCAGCAGTGATAGACCAGGGGGAAATCAGCCCCAGCATTTT.

The rearrangement links TRBV6-1 to TRBJ2-3, with 10 bases aligning to TRBD2. Per the germline V gene, CDR1 is MNHNS and CDR2 is SASEGT. Trimming took 4 bases from V and 7 from J; bases not matched to a gene: 5. The CDR3 covers 14 residues. The CDR3 DNA is TGTGCCAGCAGTGCTGAGCGGGGGGGACATACGCAGTATTTT. Translated: CASSAERGGHTQYF.

V and J are TRBV21-1 and TRBJ2-7; TRBD1 is the table's D call, not checked against the DNA. TRBV21-1 is reported as a pseudogene. CDR3 length: 20 residues. In DNA, the CDR3 is TGTGCCAGCAGCAAAGCAGATGTCGGGACAGGGGAACAAACCGCCTACGAGCAGTACTTC. It codes for CASSKADVGTGEQTAYEQYF.

The chain recombines TRBV4-1 with TRBJ2-4, with TRBD1 as a possible D gene (6 bases). The germline V and J ends were trimmed by 3 bases and 7 bases, with 13 bases remaining between them. Per the germline V gene, CDR1 is MGHRA and CDR2 is YSYEKL. CDR3 size: 14 residues. CDR3 loop: CASSQAGVGNIQYF. CDR3 DNA: TGCGCCAGCAGCCAGGCAGGGGTCGGCAACATTCAGTACTTC.

As regards this clone: Other DNA sequences within the sample encode an identical CDR3. The gene calls are TRBV7-2 and TRBJ2-2; D is unresolved. The CDR3 is made up of 14 amino acids. Germline loops: CDR1 SGHTA, CDR2 FQGNSA. V lost 6 bases to trimming and J lost 8 bases, with 16 bases between them. The DNA for the CDR3 is TGTGCCAGCAGTCTTAAACGGTCCTTGGGGGAGCTGTTTTTT. Encoded protein: CASSLKRSLGELFF.

V and J are TRBV4-3 and TRBJ2-7, with D perhaps TRBD1 (6 bases). Trimming took 1 base from V and 5 from J, leaving 18 bases between them. CDR3 length: 16 amino acids. Germline lookup yields CDR1 LGHNA and CDR2 YSLEER. The CDR3 bases are TGCGCCAGCAGCCAAGCCTTAGGGGGTTTCGGGGACGAGCAGTACTTC. Amino acid sequence: CASSQALGGFGDEQYF.

The chain links TRBV4-2 to TRBJ1-1, with D possibly TRBD1 on 5 matching bases. The V and J ends lost 3 bases and 3 bases respectively, with 11 bases between them. The CDR3 loop spans 14 amino acids. CDR1 and CDR2 (germline): LGHNA, YNFKEQ. The CDR3 DNA reads TGTGCCAGCAGCCAGGGCAGGGTTGACACTGAAGCTTTCTTT. It translates to CASSQGRVDTEAFF.

The rearrangement joins TRBV27 to TRBJ2-7, with a weak D call TRBD1 (6 bases). This CDR3 contains 12 residues. V was pared by 5 bases and J by 3 bases, with 8 bases between. The germline V gene encodes CDR1 MNHEY and CDR2 SMNVEV (reference sequence). The CDR3: CASSQQGYEQYF. In DNA form, the CDR3 reads TGTGCCAGCAGTCAACAGGGCTACGAGCAGTACTTC.

The chain uses TRBV7-9 and TRBJ2-4, with 9 bases lining up with TRBD1. Looked up from germline, CDR1 is SEHNR and CDR2 is FQNEAQ (reference sequence). This CDR3 has 16 amino acids. V shed 1 base and J 3 bases; nucleotides not matched to a gene: 4. DNA of the CDR3: TGTGCCAGCAGCTTAGGACAGGGGGTAGACAAAAACATTCAGTACTTC. Its protein product is CASSLGQGVDKNIQYF.

V usage is TRBV27 and J usage is TRBJ2-5; 13 bases match TRBD2. The CDR3 loop spans 16 amino acids. CDR1 is MNHEY, CDR2 SMNVEV, per germline (reference sequence). The V and J ends lost 5 bases and 3 bases, in that order; junction bases with no gene match: 6. CDR3 in amino acids: CASSHRLAGGKETQYF. For the CDR3, the DNA is TGTGCCAGCAGTCACAGACTAGCGGGGGGAAAAGAGACCCAGTACTTC.

J is TRBJ2-7 and V is TRBV7-2; weak D call: TRBD2 (6 bases). Germline lookup yields CDR1 SGHTA and CDR2 FQGNSA. The length of the CDR3 is 15 residues. V lost 1 base to trimming and J lost 0 bases, with 10 bases between them. CDR3 sequence: CASSLGAGYSYEQYF. The CDR3 DNA reads TGTGCCAGCAGCTTAGGTGCGGGGTACTCCTACGAGCAGTACTTC. The entire variable domain, with the rest obtained from reference TRBV7-2 and TRBJ2-7, is as follows: GAGVSQSPSNKVTEKGKDVELRCDPISGHTALYWYRQSLGQGLEFLIYFQGNSAPDKSGLPSDRFSAERTGGSVSTLTIQRTQQEDSAVYLCASSLGAGYSYEQYFGPGTRLTVT.

Concerning this clone: One junction end disagrees with the germline gene, perhaps due to a read error. V and J are TRBV18 and TRBJ2-6; 7 bases agree with TRBD1. CDR3 length: 18 residues. Germline CDR1 KGHSH, CDR2 LQKENI. CDR3 region: CASSPLTGSNSGASVLTF. The CDR3 bases are TGTGCCAGCTCACCACTGACAGGGTCAAACTCTGGGGCCAGCGTCCTGACTTTC.

V is TRBV27 and J is TRBJ2-1, with TRBD2 matching 8 bases. J lost 4 bases, V lost 3 bases, and 5 bases had no gene match. The CDR3 consists of 15 residues. The germline gives CDR1 MNHEY, CDR2 SMNVEV (reference sequence). CDR3 region: CASSFIAGRYNEQFF. CDR3 in DNA: TGTGCCAGCAGTTTTATAGCGGGGCGATACAATGAGCAGTTCTTC.